These 32 T cell receptor beta chains share one sample of origin, sequenced in a study of post-analysis software for immune sequencing data. Overall study results and limits: Compared with controls, patients had more of 4 to 6 TRBV segments, including TRBV5-6, TRBV5-1 and TRBV20-1.

Libraries were made from TCR beta cDNA, and they carried unique molecular identifiers. A single record per CDR3 protein comes from TCRdb applying MiXCR to the PCR reads. This table holds more than 450,000 distinct CDR3 sequences, about 40% found once. No antigen is known for these receptors. The specimen sequenced was blood. The receptors originated from a girl aged 10-17 years with multiple sclerosis.

The rearrangement joins TRBV7-2 to TRBJ2-1; 10 positions agree with TRBD1. With 5 bases clipped from V and 12 bases from J, the junction kept 13 bases outside the gene matches. The CDR3 is 15 amino acids. Germline assignment: CDR1 SGHTA and CDR2 FQGNSA. The CDR3 is CASSHRDRGPRGQFF. The CDR3 DNA sequence: TGTGCCAGCAGCCACCGGGACAGGGGACCTAGGGGGCAGTTCTTC.

The sample holds a few counts of this clonotype. This chain connects TRBV5-1 to TRBJ2-7; 7 nucleotides align to TRBD1. The trim removed 4 bases at V and 0 bases at J, leaving 10 bases unmatched. Germline V lookup: CDR1 SGHRS, CDR2 YFSETQ. The CDR3 length is 16 residues. In nucleotides, the CDR3 is TGCGCCAGCAGCCATTTATGGAGACAGGGCTCCTACGAGCAGTACTTC. Protein: CASSHLWRQGSYEQYF.

There are a few counts of this clonotype. This chain links TRBV10-2 with TRBJ1-1; 7 bases fit TRBD1. The germline gives CDR1 WSHSY, CDR2 SAAADI. The CDR3 extends over 12 amino acids. V dropped 6 bases and J dropped 4; count of bases not matched to a gene: 2. CDR3 DNA: TGCGCCAGCAGACAGGGGAGCACTGAAGCTTTCTTT. Translated, it gives CASRQGSTEAFF.

The chain couples TRBV27 to TRBJ1-1; TRBD1 is a possible D gene (5 bases). This CDR3 is built from 17 residues. Trimming left V 4 bases short and J 2 bases short, with 20 bases between. Germline V gene data show CDR1 as MNHEY and CDR2 as SMNVEV (reference sequence). CDR3: CASSSGTVYRHNTEAFF. As DNA, the CDR3 is TGTGCCAGCAGTTCTGGGACGGTCTACAGACACAACACTGAAGCTTTCTTT.

This clonotype was seen more than once but under ten times. The chain joins TRBV6-5 to TRBJ2-5; D uncertain. Trimming cost V 6 bases and J 5 bases, with 16 bases left between them. This CDR3 has 14 residues. In germline, CDR1 is MNHEY, CDR2 SVGAGI. CDR3 in amino acids: CASSSPLVWETQYF. CDR3 nucleotide sequence: TGTGCCAGCAGCTCCCCCCTCGTATGGGAGACCCAGTACTTC.

The chain carries TRBV20-1 and TRBJ2-1; D is ambiguous. Germline CDR1 is DFQATT and CDR2 is SNEGSKA (reference sequence). This CDR3 is built from 13 residues. The V gene lost 6 bases and the J gene lost 3 bases, with 12 bases spanning the gap. CDR3 DNA: TGCAGTGCCTCCCCCGGCCGCTACAATGAGCAGTTCTTC. This codes for CSASPGRYNEQFF.

The chain has TRBV7-9 and TRBJ2-7; D not resolved. This CDR3 spans 17 amino acids. V shed 2 bases and J shed 3 bases, with 20 bases lying between them. Germline lookup yields CDR1 SEHNR and CDR2 FQNEAQ (reference sequence). CDR3 nucleotides: TGTGCCAGCAGCTTAACTGGGATAACGGGCAGAGGCTACGAGCAGTACTTC. Protein product: CASSLTGITGRGYEQYF.

The chain combines TRBV5-1 with TRBJ2-5; 14 bases fit TRBD2. CDR3 size: 16 residues. The junction had 5 bases not matched to a gene; V was cut back by 4 bases and J by 3 bases. Germline V gene data show CDR1 as SGHRS and CDR2 as YFSETQ. The CDR3 bases are TGCGCCAGCAGCGGAGGGACTAGCGGGAGCGAAGAGACCCAGTACTTC. Protein sequence: CASSGGTSGSEETQYF. The full variable domain, completed using reference TRBV5-1 and TRBJ2-5, is KAGVTQTPRYLIKTRGQQVTLSCSPISGHRSVSWYQQTPGQGLQFLFEYFSETQRNKGNFPGRFSGRQFSNSRSEMNVSTLELGDSALYLCASSGGTSGSEETQYFGPGTRLLVL.

Note on this clonotype: The conserved closing phenylalanine or tryptophan is absent in this CDR3, likely reflecting a read error. CDR3 DNA: TGTGCCATCAGTGAGGACACAGGGGGCTCTGAGACCCAGTACTGC. Translation: CAISEDTGGSETQYC. The chain links TRBV10-3 to TRBJ2-5, with TRBD1 identical over 9 bases. J lost 5 bases, V lost 2 bases, and 6 bases had no gene match. The germline V gene has CDR1 ENHRY and CDR2 SYGVKD. The CDR3 consists of 15 residues.

This clonotype was observed a handful of times. The chain is built from TRBV20-1 and TRBJ2-1; TRBD2 matches at 10 bases. This CDR3 has 14 residues. Germline V gene sequence: CDR1 DFQATT, CDR2 SNEGSKA (reference sequence). With V trimmed by 6 bases and J by 9 bases, 11 bases remained unmatched. The CDR3 nucleotides are TGCAGTGCCCTTCGAGCGGGAGGGGAAGTTGAGCAGTTCTTC. Protein product: CSALRAGGEVEQFF.

This chain connects TRBV5-6 to TRBJ2-1; D not resolved. Trimming took off 4 bases at V and 2 bases at J, with 16 bases between the two ends. The CDR3 runs 16 residues. Germline values: CDR1 SGHDT, CDR2 YYEEEE. The CDR3 DNA reads as TGTGCCAGCAGCGTAACCGCCGAAGTCCCCTACAATGAGCAGTTCTTC. Translating gives CASSVTAEVPYNEQFF.

This clonotype occurred many times. This chain connects TRBV20-1 to TRBJ2-3; 9 bases line up with TRBD2. CDR1 and CDR2 (germline): DFQATT, SNEGSKA (reference sequence). V dropped 1 base and J dropped 3; count of bases not matched to a gene: 11. The CDR3 has 17 amino acids. In DNA form, the CDR3 reads TGCAGTGCTAGAGCGGACTTAGCGGGAGTCAGTACAGATACGCAGTATTTT. This sequence encodes CSARADLAGVSTDTQYF.

In this sample, this clonotype turned up once. The V gene is TRBV7-9, the J gene TRBJ2-5; tentative D call: TRBD1 (6 bases). The end of the DNA fits TRBJ2-7 better, so the J call may be wrong. CDR1 is SEHNR and CDR2 is FQNEAQ in the germline V gene (reference sequence). The CDR3 loop spans 13 amino acids. The CDR3 spells CASSFAGADEQYF. Written as DNA, the CDR3 is TGTGCCAGCAGCTTTGCAGGGGCGGACGAGCAGTACTTC.

The V and J genes are TRBV29-1 and TRBJ2-1; a weak D match, TRBD2 (7 bases). CDR3 length equals 13 residues. Germline-derived CDR1 and CDR2 are SQVTM and ANQGSEA. The CDR3 sequence is CSAGARSYNEQFF. In DNA, the CDR3 is TGCAGTGCGGGGGCTCGCTCCTACAATGAGCAGTTCTTC.

This clonotype was seen a handful of times. The rearrangement joins TRBV4-1 to TRBJ2-1; 7 bases are a match to TRBD2. Looked up from germline, CDR1 is MGHRA and CDR2 is YSYEKL. Trimming removed 1 base from V and 12 bases from J; junction bases left unmatched: 3. The CDR3 consists of 12 residues. Written as DNA, the CDR3 is TGCGCCAGCAGCCAAGCGCAGCGGGGGCAGTTCTTC. Its translation: CASSQAQRGQFF.

V is TRBV7-9 and J is TRBJ1-2; no firm D call. The CDR3 sequence is 13 residues long. Trimming shortened V by 0 bases and J by 8 bases, and 10 bases separated the two germline ends. CDR1 SEHNR and CDR2 FQNEAQ come from the germline V gene (reference sequence). The CDR3 loop reads CASSLAWQLGYTF. DNA for the CDR3: TGTGCCAGCAGCTTAGCGTGGCAGCTCGGCTACACCTTC.

V is TRBV7-2 and J is TRBJ2-5; D is perhaps TRBD1 (5 bases). The DNA end lines up better with TRBJ2-7; the J call may be wrong. The CDR3 is 14 amino acids. Germline V CDR1 and CDR2: SGHTA, FQGNSA. The CDR3 DNA follows: TGTGCCAGCAGCCCCCGGGCAGGGTGGCACGAGCAGTACTTC. This codes for CASSPRAGWHEQYF.

The chain employs TRBV27 and TRBJ2-3, with 7 bases fitting TRBD1. The CDR3 consists of 17 residues. J lost 0 bases, V lost 4 bases, and 10 bases had no gene match. Germline lookup yields CDR1 MNHEY and CDR2 SMNVEV (reference sequence). The CDR3 is CASSSWDSLSSTDTQYF. CDR3 bases: TGTGCCAGCAGTTCGTGGGACAGCTTATCTAGCACAGATACGCAGTATTTT.

This clonotype was seen a single time. V and J are TRBV5-1 and TRBJ2-5; D is possibly TRBD1 (6 bases). V was trimmed by 3 bases and J by 13 bases, leaving 13 bases between them. The CDR3 extends over 11 amino acids. Germline V gives CDR1 SGHRS, CDR2 YFSETQ. CDR3 nucleotide sequence: TGCGCCAGCAGCTCAGGGGTCTACAGGTACTTC. This gives the protein CASSSGVYRYF.

The chain recombines TRBV7-2 with TRBJ2-2; possibly TRBD2 for D (6 bases). CDR3 size: 15 residues. Per germline, CDR1 SGHTA and CDR2 FQGNSA. V lost 4 bases and J lost 4, with 13 bases in between. CDR3 sequence reads: CASSYYRDSTGELFF. The DNA for the CDR3 is TGTGCCAGCAGCTACTACCGGGACTCCACCGGGGAGCTGTTTTTT.

Only a few counts were recorded for this clonotype. The chain employs TRBV29-1 and TRBJ1-1; 7 nucleotides align to TRBD1. The CDR3 length is 12 residues. CDR1 is SQVTM, CDR2 ANQGSEA, per germline. The trim removed 5 bases at V and 4 bases at J, leaving 4 bases unmatched. CDR3 in DNA: TGCAGCGTTTTTAACAGGGGCACTGAAGCTTTCTTT. It codes for CSVFNRGTEAFF.

DNA of the CDR3: TGTGCCAGCAGTGAAGCTGGGACAGGGAATTCACCCCTCCACTTT. It codes for CASSEAGTGNSPLHF. The gene calls are TRBV6-1 and TRBJ1-6; 9 bases are shared with TRBD1. V lost 0 bases to trimming and J lost 7 bases; unmatched junction nucleotides: 1. Looked up from germline, CDR1 is MNHNS and CDR2 is SASEGT. CDR3 length: 15 residues.

The rearrangement uses TRBV7-2 and TRBJ2-3, with 12 bases fitting TRBD2. CDR3 length: 15 amino acids. The V gene's germline CDR1 is SGHTA and CDR2 FQGNSA. V was pared by 6 bases and J by 5 bases, with 6 bases of the junction left unmatched. In DNA form, the CDR3 reads TGTGCCAGCAGGCCTAGCGGGGGGGTACGAGATACGCAGTATTTT. It yields the protein CASRPSGGVRDTQYF.

The chain couples TRBV12-3 or TRBV12-4 to TRBJ2-3; weak D call: TRBD2 (5 bases). The CDR3 runs to 15 residues. Trimming cost V 7 bases and J 4 bases, with 18 bases left between them. In nucleotides, the CDR3 is TGTGCCAGCACCATGAGAGCGGTGAGAGCAGATACGCAGTATTTT. Residues: CASTMRAVRADTQYF.

This chain uses TRBV7-9 with TRBJ2-7; no clear D. The J call may be faulty, since TRBJ2-5 better matches the DNA end. CDR3 length: 16 residues. CDR1 is SEHNR and CDR2 is FQNEAQ in the germline V gene (reference sequence). The CDR3 DNA reads as TGTGCCAGCAGCAAATTCTTCCTTCCTGTTCAAGAGACCCAGTACTTC. Its translation is CASSKFFLPVQETQYF.

The chain is built from TRBV6-2 or TRBV6-3 and TRBJ2-5, with no clear D. Germline V gives CDR1 MNHEY, CDR2 SVGEGT. V was pared by 7 bases and J by 5 bases, with 8 bases between. The CDR3 is made up of 11 amino acids. The CDR3 is CASTNSETQYF. The CDR3 bases are TGTGCCAGCACCAACAGCGAGACCCAGTACTTC.

The CDR3 DNA reads TGCGCCAGCAGCTTTCTGCGTGAAGCCAAAAACATTCAGTACTTC. Translation: CASSFLREAKNIQYF. The chain is built from TRBV5-1 and TRBJ2-4; D remains unclear. V lost 2 bases and J lost 0, with 9 bases in between. Per germline, CDR1 SGHRS and CDR2 YFSETQ. The CDR3 consists of 15 residues. The whole variable domain, remainder taken from reference TRBV5-1 and TRBJ2-4, is KAGVTQTPRYLIKTRGQQVTLSCSPISGHRSVSWYQQTPGQGLQFLFEYFSETQRNKGNFPGRFSGRQFSNSRSEMNVSTLELGDSALYLCASSFLREAKNIQYFGAGTRLSVL.

The V and J genes are TRBV4-1 and TRBJ2-6, with D uncertain. The germline V gene encodes CDR1 MGHRA and CDR2 YSYEKL. The CDR3 has 15 residues. V was trimmed by 7 bases and J by 0 bases, leaving 10 bases between them. Written as DNA, the CDR3 is TGCGCCAGCACCCGAGAAAACTCTGGGGCCAACGTCCTGACTTTC. Amino acids: CASTRENSGANVLTF.

The chain is built from TRBV12-3 or TRBV12-4 and TRBJ1-5, with D unclear. The CDR3 consists of 14 residues. The V and J ends lost 7 bases and 1 base respectively, with 11 bases between them. The CDR3 loop reads CASMVDISNQPQHF. CDR3 DNA: TGTGCCAGCATGGTGGATATAAGCAATCAGCCCCAGCATTTT.

This chain connects TRBV7-3 to TRBJ2-1, with D tentatively TRBD1 or TRBD2 (5 bases each). Germline loops: CDR1 SGHTA, CDR2 FQGTGA. This CDR3 spans 15 amino acids. Trimming took 3 bases from V and 5 from J, leaving 14 bases between them. The CDR3 DNA is TGTGCCAGCAGCTTGGCCCCGGGGCTCAACAATGAGCAGTTCTTC. This encodes CASSLAPGLNNEQFF.

In this sample, this clonotype turned up once. The junction does not match germline at one end; this may be a read error. The chain carries TRBV12-3 or TRBV12-4 and TRBJ2-5; D gene unclear. This CDR3 comprises 15 residues. CDR3 sequence reads: CAGSGVLRNQETQYF. CDR3 DNA: TGTGCCGGCAGTGGGGTCTTGCGAAACCAAGAGACCCAGTACTTC.

In its sample, this clonotype was seen a few times. The V call is TRBV6-2 or TRBV6-3, the J call TRBJ2-1, with D uncertain. V was clipped by 2 bases and J by 0 bases, with 11 bases between them. Germline values: CDR1 MNHEY, CDR2 SVGEGT. CDR3 length: 16 amino acids. This CDR3 reads CASSYRSQSSYNEQFF. DNA for the CDR3: TGTGCCAGCAGTTACAGGAGCCAGAGCTCCTACAATGAGCAGTTCTTC.